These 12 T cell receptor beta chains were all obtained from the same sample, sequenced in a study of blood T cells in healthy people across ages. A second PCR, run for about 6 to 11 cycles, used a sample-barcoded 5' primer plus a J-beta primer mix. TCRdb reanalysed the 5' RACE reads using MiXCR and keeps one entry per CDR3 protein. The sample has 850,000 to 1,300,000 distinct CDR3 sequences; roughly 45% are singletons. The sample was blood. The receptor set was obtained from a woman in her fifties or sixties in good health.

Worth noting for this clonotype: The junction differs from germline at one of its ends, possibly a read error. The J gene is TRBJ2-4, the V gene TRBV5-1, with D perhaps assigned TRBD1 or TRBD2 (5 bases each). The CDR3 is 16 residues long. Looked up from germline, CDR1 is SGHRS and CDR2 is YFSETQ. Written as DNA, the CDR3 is TGCGCCAGCAGACCTGGGACGGTCCTAGCCAAAAACATTCGGTACTTC. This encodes CASRPGTVLAKNIRYF.

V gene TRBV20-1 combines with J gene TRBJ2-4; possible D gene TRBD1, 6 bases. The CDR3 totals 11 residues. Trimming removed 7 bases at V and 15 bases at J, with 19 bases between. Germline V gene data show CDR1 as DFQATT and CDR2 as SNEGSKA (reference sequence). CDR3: CSVVKEGEPYF. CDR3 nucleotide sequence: TGCAGTGTGGTTAAAGAGGGGGAACCGTACTTC.

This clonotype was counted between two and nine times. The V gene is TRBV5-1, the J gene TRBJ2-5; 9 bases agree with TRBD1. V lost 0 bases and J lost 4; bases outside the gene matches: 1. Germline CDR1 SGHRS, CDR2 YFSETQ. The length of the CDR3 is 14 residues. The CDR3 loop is CASSLAGQGETQYF. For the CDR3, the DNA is TGCGCCAGCAGCTTGGCGGGACAGGGAGAGACCCAGTACTTC.

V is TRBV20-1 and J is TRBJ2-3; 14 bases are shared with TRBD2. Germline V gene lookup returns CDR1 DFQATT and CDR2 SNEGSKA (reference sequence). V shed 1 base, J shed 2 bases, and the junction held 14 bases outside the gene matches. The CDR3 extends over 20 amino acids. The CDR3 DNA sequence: TGCAGTGCTAGAGCGGTCGGAGGACTAGCGGGAGGCGGATACACAGATACGCAGTATTTT. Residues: CSARAVGGLAGGGYTDTQYF.

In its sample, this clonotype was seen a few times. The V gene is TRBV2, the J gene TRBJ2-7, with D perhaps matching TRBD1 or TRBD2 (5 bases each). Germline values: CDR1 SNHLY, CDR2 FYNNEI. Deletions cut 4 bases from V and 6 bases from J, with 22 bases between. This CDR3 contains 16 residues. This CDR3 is CASSAVGRGSSSEQYF. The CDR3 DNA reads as TGTGCCAGCAGTGCGGTGGGACGAGGTAGTTCATCCGAGCAGTACTTC.

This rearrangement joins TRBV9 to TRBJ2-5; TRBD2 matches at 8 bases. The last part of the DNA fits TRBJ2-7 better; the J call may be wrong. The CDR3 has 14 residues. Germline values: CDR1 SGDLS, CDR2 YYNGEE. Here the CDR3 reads CASSEGAGDYEQYF. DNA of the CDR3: TGTGCCAGCAGCGAGGGAGCGGGAGACTACGAGCAGTACTTC.

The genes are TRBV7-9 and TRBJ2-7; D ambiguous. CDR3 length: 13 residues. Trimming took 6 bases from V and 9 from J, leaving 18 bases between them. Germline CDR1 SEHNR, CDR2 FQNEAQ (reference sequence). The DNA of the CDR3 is TGTGCCAGCAGTCCCGGGTCCTCGGAAGTGCAGTACTTC. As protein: CASSPGSSEVQYF.

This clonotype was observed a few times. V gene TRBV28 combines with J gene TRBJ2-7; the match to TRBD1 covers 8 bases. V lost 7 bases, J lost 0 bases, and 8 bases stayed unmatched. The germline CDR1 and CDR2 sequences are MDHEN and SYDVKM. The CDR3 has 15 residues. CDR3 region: CASNANGQGSYEQYF. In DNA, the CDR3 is TGTGCCAGCAACGCCAACGGACAGGGCTCCTACGAGCAGTACTTC.

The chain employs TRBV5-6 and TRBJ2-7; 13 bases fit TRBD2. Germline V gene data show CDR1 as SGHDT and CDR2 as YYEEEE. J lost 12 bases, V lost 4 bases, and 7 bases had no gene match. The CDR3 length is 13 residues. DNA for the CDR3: TGTGCCAGCAGCCCCCCGGGACTAGCGGGACGGTACTTC. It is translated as CASSPPGLAGRYF.

CDR3 coding DNA: TGCAGTGCTAGAGCCCTAGGACTAGCGGGAGTGTCAGCCAAAAACATTCAGTACTTC. Its protein is CSARALGLAGVSAKNIQYF. The chain links TRBV20-1 to TRBJ2-4; the match to TRBD2 covers 13 bases. CDR1 DFQATT and CDR2 SNEGSKA come from the germline V gene (reference sequence). The CDR3 has 19 amino acids. With 1 base clipped from V and 0 bases from J, the junction kept 9 bases outside the gene matches.

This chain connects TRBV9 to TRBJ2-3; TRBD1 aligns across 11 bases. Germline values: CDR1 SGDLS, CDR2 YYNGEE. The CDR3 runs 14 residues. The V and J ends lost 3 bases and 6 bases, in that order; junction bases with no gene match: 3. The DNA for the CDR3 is TGTGCCAGCAGCGAGGACAGGGGGCTGGATACGCAGTATTTT. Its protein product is CASSEDRGLDTQYF.

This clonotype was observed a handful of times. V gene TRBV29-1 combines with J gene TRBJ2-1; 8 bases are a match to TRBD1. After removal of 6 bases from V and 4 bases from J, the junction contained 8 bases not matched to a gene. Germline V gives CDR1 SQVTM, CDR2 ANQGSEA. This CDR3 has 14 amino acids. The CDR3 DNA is TGCAGCGTACCGGGGACAGGTCCTTACAATGAGCAGTTCTTC. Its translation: CSVPGTGPYNEQFF.